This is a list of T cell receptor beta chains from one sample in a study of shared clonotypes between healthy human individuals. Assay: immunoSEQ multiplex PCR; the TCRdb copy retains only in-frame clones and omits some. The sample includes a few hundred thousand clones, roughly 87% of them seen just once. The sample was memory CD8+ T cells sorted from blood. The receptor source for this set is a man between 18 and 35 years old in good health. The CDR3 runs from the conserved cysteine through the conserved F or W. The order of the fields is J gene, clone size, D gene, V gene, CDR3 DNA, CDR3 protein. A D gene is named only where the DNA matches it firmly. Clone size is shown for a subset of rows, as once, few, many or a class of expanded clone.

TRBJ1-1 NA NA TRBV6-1 TGTGCCAGCAGTGATTACAGCCTCACTGAAGCTTTCTTT CASSDYSLTEAFF
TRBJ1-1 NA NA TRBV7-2 TGTGCCAGCAGCTTAGTTTTTCTGGGAACGGGGGACACTGAAGCTTTCTTT CASSLVFLGTGDTEAFF
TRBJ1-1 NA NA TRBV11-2 TGTGCCAGCAGCTTAGGACCCCGAGGGACTGAAGCTTTCTTT CASSLGPRGTEAFF
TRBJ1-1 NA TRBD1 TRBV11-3 TGTGCCAGCAGCTCCAACCCGGGACAGGGGGAAGCTTTCTTT CASSSNPGQGEAFF
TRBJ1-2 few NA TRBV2 TGTGCCAGCAGTGAAGCAGGTGGGGGAACTTATGGCTACACCTTC CASSEAGGGTYGYTF
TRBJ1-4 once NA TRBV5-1 TGCGCCAGCACCCGAACCGGGTCAAATAATGAAAAACTGTTTTTT CASTRTGSNNEKLFF
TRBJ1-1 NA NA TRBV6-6 TGTGCCACCAGGGAATCGCTCTACACTGAAGCTTTCTTT CATRESLYTEAFF
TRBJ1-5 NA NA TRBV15 TGTGCCACCAGCAGAGACCCTAGCAATCAGCCCCAGCATTTT CATSRDPSNQPQHF
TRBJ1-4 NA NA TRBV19 TGTGCCAGTAGCAGCTCCGACAGCTCTAATGAAAAACTGTTTTTT CASSSSDSSNEKLFF
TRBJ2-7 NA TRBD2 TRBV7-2 TGTGCCAGCAGCTTATCGGTAGCGGGAGGCCACGAGCAGTACTTC CASSLSVAGGHEQYF
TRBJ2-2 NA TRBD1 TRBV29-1 TGCAGCGTTGCAATAACAGGGGGCGCGATCGGGGAGCTGTTTTTT CSVAITGGAIGELFF
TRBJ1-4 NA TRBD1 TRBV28 TGTGCCAGCAGCCGCGGGACAGGCGATGAAAAACTGTTTTTT CASSRGTGDEKLFF
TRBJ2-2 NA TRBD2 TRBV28 TGTGCCAGCAGTTTATTTGCGGGGGAGGACACCGGGGAGCTGTTTTTT CASSLFAGEDTGELFF
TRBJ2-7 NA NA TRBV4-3 TGCGCCAGCAGCCAAGATACAAACTACGAGCAGTACTTC CASSQDTNYEQYF
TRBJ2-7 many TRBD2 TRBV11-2 TGTGCCAGCAGCTTAGGGGGCGTTGCGGGAGTCTCCGAGCAGTACTTC CASSLGGVAGVSEQYF
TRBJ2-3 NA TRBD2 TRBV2 TGTGCCAGCAGTGAGGCTAGCGGGAAGGATACGCAGTATTTT CASSEASGKDTQYF
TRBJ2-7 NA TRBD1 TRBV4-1 TGCGCCAGCAGCCAGGCCGCCGGGACAGAGGCCTACGAGCAGTACTTC CASSQAAGTEAYEQYF
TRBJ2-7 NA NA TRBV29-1 TGCAGCGTTAGAGACAAACCTTACGAGCAGTACTTC CSVRDKPYEQYF
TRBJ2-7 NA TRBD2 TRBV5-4 TGTGCCAGCAGCTTCTGGCTAGCGGTGACGAGCGAGCAGTACTTC CASSFWLAVTSEQYF
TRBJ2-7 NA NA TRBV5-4 TGTGCCAGCAGCGACTCCTACGAGCAGTACTTC CASSDSYEQYF
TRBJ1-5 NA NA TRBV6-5 TGTGCCAGCAGTTACGGAGTGGGGGGTCAGCCCCAGCATTTT CASSYGVGGQPQHF
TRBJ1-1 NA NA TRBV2 TGTGCCAGCAGTGATGGCAGGGACGGGAACACTGAAGCTTTCTTT CASSDGRDGNTEAFF
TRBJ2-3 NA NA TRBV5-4 TGTGCCAGCAGCTTGGTCTCCTCCACAGATACGCAGTATTTT CASSLVSSTDTQYF
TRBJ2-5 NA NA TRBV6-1 TGTGCCAGCAGTCGACTCCTACAAGAGACCCAGTACTTC CASSRLLQETQYF
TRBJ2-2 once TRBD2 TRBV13 TGTGCCAGCAGCCGAGAGGGACTAGGCCCCGGGGAGCTGTTTTTT CASSREGLGPGELFF
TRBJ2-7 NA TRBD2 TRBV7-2 TGTGCCAGCGCAGCAAGGGGACTAGCCTTGCCCTACGAGCAGTACTTC CASAARGLALPYEQYF
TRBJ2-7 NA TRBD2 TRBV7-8 TGTGCCAGCAGCCCCGGGGCTAGCGGGGTCCCCTACGAGCAGTACTTC CASSPGASGVPYEQYF
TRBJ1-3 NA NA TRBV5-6 TGTGCCAGCAGCTTGGGACCCTCTGGAAACACCATATATTTT CASSLGPSGNTIYF
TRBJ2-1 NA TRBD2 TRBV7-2 TGTGCCAGCGGCGGGAGGGGCCCCGAGTTCTTC CASGGRGPEFF
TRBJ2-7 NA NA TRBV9 TGTGCCAGCAGCGTAGGAGCGTACCACGAGCAGTACTTC CASSVGAYHEQYF
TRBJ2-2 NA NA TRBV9 TGTGCCAGCAGCGTAGAAACGTGGCGGATAGGCACCGGGGAGCTGTTTTTT CASSVETWRIGTGELFF
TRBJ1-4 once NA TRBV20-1 TGCAGTGCTCACAGGGAAAAACTGTTTTTT CSAHREKLFF
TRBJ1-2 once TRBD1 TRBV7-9 TGTGCCAGCAGCTCCCAGCCAGGGGGAGGTGATGGCTACACCTTC CASSSQPGGGDGYTF
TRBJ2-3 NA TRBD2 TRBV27 TGTGCCAGCACCTTGAGCGGGGGGGCGGGAGATACGCAGTATTTT CASTLSGGAGDTQYF
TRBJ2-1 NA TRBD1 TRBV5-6 TGTGCCAGCAGCCTTCCGACAGGGAACAATGAGCAGTTCTTC CASSLPTGNNEQFF
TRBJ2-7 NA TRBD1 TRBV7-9 TGTGCCAGCAGCCTATCGGACAGGGTCTACGAGCAGTACTTC CASSLSDRVYEQYF
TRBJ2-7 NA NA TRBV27 TGTGCCAGCAGTTTATTTATGCAGGCGGGCTACGAGCAGTACTTC CASSLFMQAGYEQYF
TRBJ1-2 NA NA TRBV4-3 TGCGCCAGCAGCCAAGATCGGGGCAGGGACTATGGCTACACCTTC CASSQDRGRDYGYTF
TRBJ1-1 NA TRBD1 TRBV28 TGTGCCAGCAGATCTCAGGGGGCCTTGAACACTGAAGCTTTCTTT CASRSQGALNTEAFF
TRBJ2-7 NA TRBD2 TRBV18 TGTGCCAGCTCAGAACTAGCGGGAGTCTCCTACGAGCAGTACTTC CASSELAGVSYEQYF
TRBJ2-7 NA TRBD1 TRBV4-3 TGCGCCAGCAGCCAAGATCTGGGGACAGGGAGGTACGAGCAGTACTTC CASSQDLGTGRYEQYF
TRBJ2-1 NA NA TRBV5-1 TGCGCCAGCAGCCCAAACCCTAGCTCCTACAATGAGCAGTTCTTC CASSPNPSSYNEQFF
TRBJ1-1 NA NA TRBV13 TGTGCCAGCAGCTTGGGGTACAGCAACACTGAAGCTTTCTTT CASSLGYSNTEAFF
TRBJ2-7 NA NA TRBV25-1 TGTGCCAGCAGCGTCAGGGACCCGGGGGAGCAGTACTTC CASSVRDPGEQYF
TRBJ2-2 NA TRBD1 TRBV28 TGTGCCAGCAGTTTAGAGGGACAGTTTGCGAACACCGGGGAGCTGTTTTTT CASSLEGQFANTGELFF
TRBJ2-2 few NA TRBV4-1 TGCGCCAGCAGCCAAAGAGGTCCGGTGGTCGGGGAGCTGTTTTTT CASSQRGPVVGELFF
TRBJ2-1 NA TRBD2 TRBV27 TGTGCCAGCAGTTTCTCGCGGGGGGATGAGCAGTTCTTC CASSFSRGDEQFF
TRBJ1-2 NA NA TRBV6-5 TGTGCCAGCAGTTCCCCTAGAGGGTCCTATGGCTACACCTTC CASSSPRGSYGYTF
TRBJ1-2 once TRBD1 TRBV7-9 TGTGCCAGCAGCTTAGGCATGGGACAGGGCGGTGGCTACACCTTC CASSLGMGQGGGYTF
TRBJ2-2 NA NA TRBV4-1 TGCGCCAGCAGCCAAGAGTACCGGGACTCCTCCACCGGGGAGCTGTTTTTT CASSQEYRDSSTGELFF